Below, 5 T cell receptor beta chains from the same sample are listed, as sequenced in a study of blood T cell repertoires in COVID-19. Profiled with immunoSEQ multiplex PCR; TCRdb holds only in-frame clones, not every one. The table has about 75,000 clones, 84% seen once. Source material: peripheral blood. These receptors were taken from a woman aged 45-65 years with acute or convalescent COVID-19.

This chain links TRBV7-9 with TRBJ2-5, with D possibly being TRBD1 (6 bases). This CDR3 has 14 amino acids. Germline V lookup: CDR1 SEHNR, CDR2 FQNEAQ (reference sequence). The V and J ends lost 4 bases and 5 bases respectively, with 14 bases between them. In DNA form, the CDR3 reads TGTGCCAGCAGCTCCCTTAGGGGGTATGAGACCCAGTACTTC. Translated, it gives CASSSLRGYETQYF.

This clone was detected only a few times. The V gene is TRBV6-5, the J gene TRBJ2-5; D not resolved. CDR3 length equals 11 residues. Per the germline V gene, CDR1 is MNHEY and CDR2 is SVGAGI. V lost 6 bases and J lost 8, with 10 bases in between. In DNA form, the CDR3 reads TGTGCCAGCAGCTCCGGTCTCACCCAGTACTTC. Its translation: CASSSGLTQYF.

The chain recombines TRBV3-1 (or the pseudogene TRBV3-2) with TRBJ2-3; D is undetermined. The CDR3 length is 16 residues. CDR1 LGHDT and CDR2 YNNKEL come from the germline V gene (reference sequence). Trimming shortened V by 0 bases and J by 4 bases, and 14 bases separated the two germline ends. The CDR3, as DNA: TGTGCCAGCAGCCAAGAACGAATCGGCGGTCCAGATACGCAGTATTTT. This translates into CASSQERIGGPDTQYF.

The genes are TRBV14 and TRBJ2-1; TRBD1 agrees at 9 bases. There are 15 residues in the CDR3. Per the germline V gene, CDR1 is SGHDN and CDR2 is FVKESK. J lost 9 bases, V lost 4 bases, and 10 bases had no gene match. The CDR3 is CASSPRTGEVSEQFF. For the CDR3, the DNA is TGTGCCAGCAGCCCCAGGACAGGGGAAGTCAGTGAGCAGTTCTTC.

This clone was detected a few times. This chain connects TRBV27 to TRBJ2-5; TRBD1 matches 9 bases. The ends lost 5 bases at V and 3 bases at J; junction bases unmatched: 7. The CDR3 has 15 residues. Germline V gene sequence: CDR1 MNHEY, CDR2 SMNVEV (reference sequence). The CDR3 spells CASSTRDREKETQYF. The CDR3 nucleotides are TGTGCCAGCAGTACCCGGGACAGGGAAAAAGAGACCCAGTACTTC.